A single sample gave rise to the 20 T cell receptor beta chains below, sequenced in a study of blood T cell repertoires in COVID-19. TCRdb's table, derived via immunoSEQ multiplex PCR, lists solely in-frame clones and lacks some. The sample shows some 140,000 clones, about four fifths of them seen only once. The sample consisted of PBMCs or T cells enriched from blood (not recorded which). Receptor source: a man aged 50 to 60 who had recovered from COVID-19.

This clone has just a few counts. The chain's CDR3 is CASSLVGDFYTF. CDR3 bases: TGTGCCAGCAGTTTAGTCGGGGACTTTTACACCTTC. The chain carries TRBV6-5 and TRBJ1-2; a possible D gene is TRBD1 (5 bases). The CDR3 has 12 amino acids. CDR1 and CDR2 (germline): MNHEY, SVGAGI. The ends were cut back, 4 bases at V and 11 bases at J, with 14 bases in the middle.

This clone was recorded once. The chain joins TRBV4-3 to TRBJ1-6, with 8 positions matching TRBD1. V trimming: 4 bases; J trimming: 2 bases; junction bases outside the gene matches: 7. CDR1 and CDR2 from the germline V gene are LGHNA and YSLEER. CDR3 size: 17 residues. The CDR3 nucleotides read TGCGCCAGCAGCCCAGAACCGGGACAGGCCTATAATTCACCCCTCCACTTT. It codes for CASSPEPGQAYNSPLHF.

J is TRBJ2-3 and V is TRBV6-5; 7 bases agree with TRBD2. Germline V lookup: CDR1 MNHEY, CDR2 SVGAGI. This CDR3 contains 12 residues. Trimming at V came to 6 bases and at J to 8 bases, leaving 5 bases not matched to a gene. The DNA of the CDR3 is TGTGCCAGCAGCTTCGGGGGGAGTACGCAGTATTTT. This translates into CASSFGGSTQYF.

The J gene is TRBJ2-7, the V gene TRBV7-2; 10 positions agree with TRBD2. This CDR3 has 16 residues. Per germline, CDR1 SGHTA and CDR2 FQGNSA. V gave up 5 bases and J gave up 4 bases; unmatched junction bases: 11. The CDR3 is CASSPRTSGRSYEQYF. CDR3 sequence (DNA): TGTGCCAGCAGCCCTAGGACTAGCGGTCGGTCTTACGAGCAGTACTTC.

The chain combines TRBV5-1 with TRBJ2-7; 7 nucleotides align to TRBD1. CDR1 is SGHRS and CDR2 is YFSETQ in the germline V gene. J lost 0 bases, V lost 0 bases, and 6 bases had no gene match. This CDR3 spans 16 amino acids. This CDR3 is CASSLGWDRISYEQYF. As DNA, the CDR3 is TGCGCCAGCAGCTTGGGCTGGGACAGAATCTCCTACGAGCAGTACTTC.

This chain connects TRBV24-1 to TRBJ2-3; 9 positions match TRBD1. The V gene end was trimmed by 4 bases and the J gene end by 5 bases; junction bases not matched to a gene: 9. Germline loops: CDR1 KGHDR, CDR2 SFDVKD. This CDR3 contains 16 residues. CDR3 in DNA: TGTGCCACCAGTGAGTCCGGGACAGGGACGAAAGATACGCAGTATTTT. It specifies CATSESGTGTKDTQYF.

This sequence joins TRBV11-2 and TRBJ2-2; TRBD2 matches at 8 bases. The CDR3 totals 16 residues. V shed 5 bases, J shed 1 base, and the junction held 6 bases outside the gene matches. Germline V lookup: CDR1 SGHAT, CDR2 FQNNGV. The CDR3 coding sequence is TGTGCCAGCAGCAAAAGCAGCGGGGGGAACACCGGGGAGCTGTTTTTT. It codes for CASSKSSGGNTGELFF.

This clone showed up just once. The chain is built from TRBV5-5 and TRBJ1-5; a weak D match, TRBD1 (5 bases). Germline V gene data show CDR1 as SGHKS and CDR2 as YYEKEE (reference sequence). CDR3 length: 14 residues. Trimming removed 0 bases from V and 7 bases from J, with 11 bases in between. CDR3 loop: CASSLGQGSQPQHF. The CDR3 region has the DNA TGTGCCAGCAGCTTGGGGCAGGGCTCACAGCCCCAGCATTTT.

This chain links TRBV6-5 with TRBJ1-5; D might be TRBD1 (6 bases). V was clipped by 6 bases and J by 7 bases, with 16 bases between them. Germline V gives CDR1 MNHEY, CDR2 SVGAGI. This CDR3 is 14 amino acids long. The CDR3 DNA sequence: TGTGCCAGCAGATACAGGGAGGGAGGACAGCCCCAGCATTTT. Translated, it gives CASRYREGGQPQHF.

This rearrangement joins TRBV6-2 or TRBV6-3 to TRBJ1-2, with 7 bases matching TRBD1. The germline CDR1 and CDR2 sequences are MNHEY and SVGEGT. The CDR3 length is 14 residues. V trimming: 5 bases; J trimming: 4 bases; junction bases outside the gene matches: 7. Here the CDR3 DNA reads TGTGCCAGCAGTGGTTCGGGACAGACCTATGGCTACACCTTC. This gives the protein CASSGSGQTYGYTF.

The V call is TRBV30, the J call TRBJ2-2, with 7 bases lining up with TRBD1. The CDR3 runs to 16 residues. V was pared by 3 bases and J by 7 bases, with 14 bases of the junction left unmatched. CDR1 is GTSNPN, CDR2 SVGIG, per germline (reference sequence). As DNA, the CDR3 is TGTGCCTGGAGGAGGCCCTCGACAGGGACGGACGGGGAGCTGTTTTTT. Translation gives CAWRRPSTGTDGELFF.

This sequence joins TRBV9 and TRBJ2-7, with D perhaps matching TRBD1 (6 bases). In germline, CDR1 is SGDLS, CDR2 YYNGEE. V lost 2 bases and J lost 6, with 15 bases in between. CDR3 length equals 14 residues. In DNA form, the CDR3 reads TGTGCCAGCAGCGTGATAGGGGGACGGGGCGAGCAGTACTTC. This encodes CASSVIGGRGEQYF.

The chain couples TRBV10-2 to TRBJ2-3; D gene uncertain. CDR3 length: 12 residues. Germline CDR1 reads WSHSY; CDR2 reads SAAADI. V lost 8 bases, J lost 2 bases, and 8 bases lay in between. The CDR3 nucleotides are TGCGCCAGCGGCCGCCACACAGATACGCAGTATTTT. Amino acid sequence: CASGRHTDTQYF.

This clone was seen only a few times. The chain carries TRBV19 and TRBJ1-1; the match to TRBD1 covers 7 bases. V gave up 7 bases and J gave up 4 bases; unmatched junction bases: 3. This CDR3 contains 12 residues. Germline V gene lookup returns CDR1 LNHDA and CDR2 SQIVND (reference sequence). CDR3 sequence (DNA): TGTGCCAGTATGTCAGGGGGCACTGAAGCTTTCTTT. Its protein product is CASMSGGTEAFF.

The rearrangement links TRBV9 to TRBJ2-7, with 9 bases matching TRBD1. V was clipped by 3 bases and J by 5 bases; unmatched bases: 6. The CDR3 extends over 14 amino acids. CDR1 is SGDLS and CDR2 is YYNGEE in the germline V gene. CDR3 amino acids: CASSDGTGRDEQYF. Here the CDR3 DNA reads TGTGCCAGCAGCGACGGGACAGGGAGGGACGAGCAGTACTTC.

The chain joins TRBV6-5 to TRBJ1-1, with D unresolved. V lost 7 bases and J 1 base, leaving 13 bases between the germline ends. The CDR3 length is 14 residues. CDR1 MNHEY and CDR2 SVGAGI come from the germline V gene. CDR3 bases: TGTGCCAGCATTTTAGGAGGGTCGAACACTGAAGCTTTCTTT. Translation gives CASILGGSNTEAFF.

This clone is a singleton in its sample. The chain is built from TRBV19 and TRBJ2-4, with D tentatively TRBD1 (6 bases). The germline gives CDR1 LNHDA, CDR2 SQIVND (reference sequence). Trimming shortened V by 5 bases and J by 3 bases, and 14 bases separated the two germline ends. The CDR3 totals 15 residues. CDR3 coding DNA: TGTGCCAGTAGTTCAGGGGCCGGGATCAAAAACATTCAGTACTTC. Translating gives CASSSGAGIKNIQYF.

The CDR3 is CASRGQFAYEQYF. The CDR3 DNA sequence: TGTGCCAGCAGGGGACAGTTTGCCTACGAGCAGTACTTC. The chain uses TRBV28 and TRBJ2-7; 7 bases align to TRBD1. The ends lost 6 bases at V and 2 bases at J; junction bases unmatched: 4. Per the germline V gene, CDR1 is MDHEN and CDR2 is SYDVKM. CDR3 length equals 13 residues.

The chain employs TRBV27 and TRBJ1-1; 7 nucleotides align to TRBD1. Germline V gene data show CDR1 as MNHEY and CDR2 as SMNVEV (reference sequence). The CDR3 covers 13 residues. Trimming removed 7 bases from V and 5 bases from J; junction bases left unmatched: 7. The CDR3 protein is CASNPTGRTEAFF. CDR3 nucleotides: TGTGCCAGCAACCCGACAGGGCGGACTGAAGCTTTCTTT.

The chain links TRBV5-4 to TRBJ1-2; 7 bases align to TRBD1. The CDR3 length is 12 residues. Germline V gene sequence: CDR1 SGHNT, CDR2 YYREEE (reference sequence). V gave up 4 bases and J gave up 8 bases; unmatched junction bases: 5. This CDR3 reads CASSRGGEGYTF. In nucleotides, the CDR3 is TGTGCCAGCAGCCGAGGGGGCGAGGGCTACACCTTC.